The present T cell receptor (beta chain) was sequenced within a study of shared clonotypes between healthy human individuals. Turning to the study itself: The cohort had two women and a few men, ages 18 to 49. Plates per donor: three CD4 naive, three CD4 memory, two CD8 naive, one CD8 memory.

A note on this clone: The antigen remains unidentified.

Study results and limitations: Sorted-subset samples were not fully sequenced, rarefaction indicated. Across several donors, naive CD4 shared 5% to 6.5%, naive CD8 more than 3%, memory CD4 roughly 2.2%, memory CD8 over 0.3%.

The protocol was immunoSEQ multiplex PCR, while the TCRdb copy is restricted to in-frame clones and leaves out a portion. The sample yields hundreds of thousands of clones, 90% to 96% seen once. The CDR3 totals 15 residues. Trimming removed 5 bases at V and 7 bases at J, with 18 bases between. CDR1 is SNHLY and CDR2 is FYNNEI in the germline V gene. Sequenced: naive CD4+ T cells sorted from blood. Noted subset: CD45RA+ positively selected. V and J are TRBV2 and TRBJ1-5; a possible D gene is TRBD1 (6 bases). This TCR came from a woman aged 25 to 39 in good health. CDR3 coding DNA: TGTGCCAGCAGTCCCATCCTTACAGGGAACCAGCCCCAGCATTTT. It encodes CASSPILTGNQPQHF. The whole variable domain, filled in from reference TRBV2 and TRBJ1-5, reads EPEVTQTPSHQVTQMGQEVILRCVPISNHLYFYWYRQILGQKVEFLVSFYNNEISEKSEIFDDQFSVERPDGSNFTLKIRSTKLEDSAMYFCASSPILTGNQPQHFGDGTRLSIL.